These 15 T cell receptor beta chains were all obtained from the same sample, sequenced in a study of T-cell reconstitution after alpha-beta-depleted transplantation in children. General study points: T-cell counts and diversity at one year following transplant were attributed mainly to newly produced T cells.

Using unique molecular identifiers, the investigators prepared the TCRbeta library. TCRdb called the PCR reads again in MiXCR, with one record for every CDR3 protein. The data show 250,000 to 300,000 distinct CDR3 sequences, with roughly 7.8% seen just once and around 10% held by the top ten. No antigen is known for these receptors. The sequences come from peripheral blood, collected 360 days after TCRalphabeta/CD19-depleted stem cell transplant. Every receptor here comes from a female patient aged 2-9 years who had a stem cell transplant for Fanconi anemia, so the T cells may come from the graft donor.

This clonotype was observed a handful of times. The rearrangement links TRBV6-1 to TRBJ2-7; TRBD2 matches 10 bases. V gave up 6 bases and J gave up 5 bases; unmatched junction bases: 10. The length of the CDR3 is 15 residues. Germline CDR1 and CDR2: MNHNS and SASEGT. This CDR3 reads CASRPGLAGVDEQYF. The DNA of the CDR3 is TGTGCCAGCAGACCAGGGCTAGCGGGAGTCGACGAGCAGTACTTC.

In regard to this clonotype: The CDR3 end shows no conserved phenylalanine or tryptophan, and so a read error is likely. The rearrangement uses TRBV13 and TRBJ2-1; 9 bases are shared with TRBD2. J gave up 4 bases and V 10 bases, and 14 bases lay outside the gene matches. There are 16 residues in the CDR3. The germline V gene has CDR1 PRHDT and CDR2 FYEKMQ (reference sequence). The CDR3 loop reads CATQMTSGGIYNEQFL. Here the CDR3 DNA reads TGTGCCACTCAGATGACCAGCGGGGGGATTTACAATGAGCAGTTCCTC.

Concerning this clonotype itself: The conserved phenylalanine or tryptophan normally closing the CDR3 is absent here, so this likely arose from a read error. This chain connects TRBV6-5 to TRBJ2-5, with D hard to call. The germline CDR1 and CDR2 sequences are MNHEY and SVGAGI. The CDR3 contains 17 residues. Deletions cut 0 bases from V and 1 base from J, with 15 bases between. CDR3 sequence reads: CASSYSTSGWGQETQYY. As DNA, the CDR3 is TGTGCCAGCAGTTACTCGACCTCTGGTTGGGGCCAAGAGACCCAGTACTAC.

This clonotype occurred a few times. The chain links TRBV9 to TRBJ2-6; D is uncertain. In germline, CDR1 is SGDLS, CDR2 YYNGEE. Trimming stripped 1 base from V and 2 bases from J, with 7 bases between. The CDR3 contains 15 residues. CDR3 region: CASSVMGAGANVLTF. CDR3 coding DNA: TGTGCCAGCAGCGTAATGGGTGCTGGGGCCAACGTCCTGACTTTC.

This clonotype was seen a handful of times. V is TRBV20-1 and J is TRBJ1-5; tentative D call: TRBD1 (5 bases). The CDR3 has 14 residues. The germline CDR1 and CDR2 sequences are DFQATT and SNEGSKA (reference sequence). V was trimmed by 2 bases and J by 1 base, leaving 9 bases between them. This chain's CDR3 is CSARWGGSNQPQHF. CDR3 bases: TGCAGTGCTAGATGGGGCGGCAGCAATCAGCCCCAGCATTTT.

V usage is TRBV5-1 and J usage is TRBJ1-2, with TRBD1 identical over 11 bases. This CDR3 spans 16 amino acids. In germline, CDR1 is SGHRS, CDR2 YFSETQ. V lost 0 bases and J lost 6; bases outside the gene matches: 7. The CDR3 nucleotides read TGCGCCAGCAGCTTGGATTCGGACAGGGGGCAAGATGGCTACACCTTC. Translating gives CASSLDSDRGQDGYTF.

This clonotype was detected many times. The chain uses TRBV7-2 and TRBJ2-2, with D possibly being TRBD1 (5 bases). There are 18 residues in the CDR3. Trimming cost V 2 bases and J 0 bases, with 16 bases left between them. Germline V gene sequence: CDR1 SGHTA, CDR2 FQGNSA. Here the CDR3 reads CASSLYLRGQANTGELFF. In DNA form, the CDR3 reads TGTGCCAGCAGCTTATACTTAAGGGGCCAAGCGAACACCGGGGAGCTGTTTTTT.

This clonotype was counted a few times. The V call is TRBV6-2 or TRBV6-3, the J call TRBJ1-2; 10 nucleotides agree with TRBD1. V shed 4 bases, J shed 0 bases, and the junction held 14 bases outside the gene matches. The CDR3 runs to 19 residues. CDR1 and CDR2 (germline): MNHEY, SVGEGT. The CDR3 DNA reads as TGTGCCAGCAGTTCTCTGTCCGGGACAGGGGATTGGGCTAACTATGGCTACACCTTC. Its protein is CASSSLSGTGDWANYGYTF.

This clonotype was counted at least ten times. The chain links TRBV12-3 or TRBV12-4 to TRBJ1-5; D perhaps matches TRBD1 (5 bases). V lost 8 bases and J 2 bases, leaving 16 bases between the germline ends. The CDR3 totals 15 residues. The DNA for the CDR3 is TGTGCCAGCGCCTTTGGGGGAGAGCGCAATCAGCCCCAGCATTTT. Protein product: CASAFGGERNQPQHF.

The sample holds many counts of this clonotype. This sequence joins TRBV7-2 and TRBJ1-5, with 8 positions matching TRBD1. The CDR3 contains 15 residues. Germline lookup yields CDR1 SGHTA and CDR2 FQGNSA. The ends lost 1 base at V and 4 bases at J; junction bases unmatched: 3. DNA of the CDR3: TGTGCCAGCAGCTTAGAGGGACAGGTGAATCAGCCCCAGCATTTT. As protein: CASSLEGQVNQPQHF. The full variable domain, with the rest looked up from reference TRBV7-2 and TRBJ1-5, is GAGVSQSPSNKVTEKGKDVELRCDPISGHTALYWYRQSLGQGLEFLIYFQGNSAPDKSGLPSDRFSAERTGGSVSTLTIQRTQQEDSAVYLCASSLEGQVNQPQHFGDGTRLSIL.

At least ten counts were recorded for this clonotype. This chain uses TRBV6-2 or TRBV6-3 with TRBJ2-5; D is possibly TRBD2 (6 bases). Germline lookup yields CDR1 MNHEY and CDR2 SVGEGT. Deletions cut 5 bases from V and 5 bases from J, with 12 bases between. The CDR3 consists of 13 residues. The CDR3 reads CASSQLATETQYF. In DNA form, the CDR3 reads TGTGCCAGCAGTCAACTAGCAACGGAGACCCAGTACTTC.

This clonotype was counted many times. CDR3 DNA: TGTGCCAGCAGCCCCTACTTAAGACAGGGGCACCCCTACGAGCAGTACTTC. Its translation is CASSPYLRQGHPYEQYF. This rearrangement joins TRBV7-2 to TRBJ2-7; the match to TRBD1 covers 8 bases. Germline lookup yields CDR1 SGHTA and CDR2 FQGNSA. The V gene end was trimmed by 5 bases and the J gene end by 2 bases; junction bases not matched to a gene: 14. The CDR3 consists of 17 residues.

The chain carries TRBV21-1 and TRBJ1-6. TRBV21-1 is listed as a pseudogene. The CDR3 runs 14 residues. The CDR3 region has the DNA TGTGCCAGCAGCCGCCTGGCTAGAAATTCACCCCTCCACTTT. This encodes CASSRLARNSPLHF.

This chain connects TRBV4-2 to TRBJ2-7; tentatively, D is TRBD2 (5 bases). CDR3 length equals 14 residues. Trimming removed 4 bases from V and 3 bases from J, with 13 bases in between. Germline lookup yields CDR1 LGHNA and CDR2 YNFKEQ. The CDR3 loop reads CASSPRTFLYEQYV. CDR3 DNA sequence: TGTGCCAGCAGCCCCAGGACTTTCCTCTACGAGCAGTACGTC.

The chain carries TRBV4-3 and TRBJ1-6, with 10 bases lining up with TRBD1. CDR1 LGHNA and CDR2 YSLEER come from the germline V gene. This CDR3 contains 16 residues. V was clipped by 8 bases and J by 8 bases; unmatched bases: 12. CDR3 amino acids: CASGSGTGDADSPLHF. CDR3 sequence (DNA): TGCGCCAGCGGATCGGGGACAGGGGATGCTGATTCACCCCTCCACTTT.